The 6 T cell receptor beta chains in this list originate from one sample, sequenced in a study of CD8 T cells in ankylosing spondylitis. The study, taken as a whole, reports: For ankylosing spondylitis blood, a TCR beta motif of several highly homologous variants appeared characteristic.

These TCRs' antigens remain unknown. TCRdb re-derived calls from the 5' RACE reads in MiXCR, one entry per CDR3 protein. This table has a few hundred thousand distinct CDR3 sequences, 10% to 15% appearing once. Sequenced sample: blood, either unsorted or a sorted T cell fraction (not recorded which). The source of these receptors is a male donor with ankylosing spondylitis.

This chain joins TRBV29-1 and TRBJ2-5, with D unresolved. The germline gives CDR1 SQVTM, CDR2 ANQGSEA. V was trimmed by 5 bases and J by 3 bases, leaving 10 bases between them. The CDR3 totals 12 residues. The CDR3 DNA is TGCAGCGTTCTAGTGGCAGAAGAGACCCAGTACTTC. Its protein product is CSVLVAEETQYF.

The genes are TRBV5-1 and TRBJ1-1; D possibly corresponds to TRBD1 (6 bases). The CDR3 sequence is 16 residues long. Germline-derived CDR1 and CDR2 are SGHRS and YFSETQ. V lost 4 bases and J lost 6, with 22 bases in between. As DNA, the CDR3 is TGCGCCAGCAGCGATACCGGGGGCTACACTGACCCTGAAGCTTTCTTT. Protein product: CASSDTGGYTDPEAFF. Combining the CDR3 with reference TRBV5-1 and TRBJ1-1 gives the whole variable domain KAGVTQTPRYLIKTRGQQVTLSCSPISGHRSVSWYQQTPGQGLQFLFEYFSETQRNKGNFPGRFSGRQFSNSRSEMNVSTLELGDSALYLCASSDTGGYTDPEAFFGQGTRLTVV.

At least ten counts were recorded for this clonotype. V and J are TRBV5-1 and TRBJ2-2, with TRBD2 matching 9 bases. The CDR3 is made up of 17 amino acids. Germline V CDR1 and CDR2: SGHRS, YFSETQ. The V and J ends lost 4 bases and 2 bases, in that order; junction bases with no gene match: 9. This CDR3 reads CASSPPRLAVNTGELFF. The CDR3 DNA reads TGCGCCAGCAGCCCGCCGCGACTAGCGGTAAACACCGGGGAGCTGTTTTTT.

This clonotype was recorded a few times. The chain couples TRBV5-1 to TRBJ2-5; weak D call: TRBD2 (6 bases). Germline V gene data show CDR1 as SGHRS and CDR2 as YFSETQ. The CDR3 covers 15 residues. Trimming removed 4 bases from V and 5 bases from J, with 18 bases in between. The CDR3 here is CASSAGTSRKETQYF. In nucleotides, the CDR3 is TGCGCCAGCAGCGCCGGTACTAGCAGGAAGGAGACCCAGTACTTC.

This clonotype was detected only a few times. The rearrangement uses TRBV5-6 and TRBJ1-3; D is uncertain. V lost 5 bases and J 0 bases, leaving 12 bases between the germline ends. The germline CDR1 and CDR2 sequences are SGHDT and YYEEEE. CDR3 length: 15 residues. CDR3 loop: CASRGIYSSGNTIYF. For the CDR3, the DNA is TGTGCCAGCAGGGGGATTTACTCCTCTGGAAACACCATATATTTT.

V usage is TRBV5-1 and J usage is TRBJ2-2; D could derive from TRBD1 or TRBD2 (5 bases each). V gave up 4 bases and J gave up 2 bases, with 15 bases separating them. Germline values: CDR1 SGHRS, CDR2 YFSETQ. This CDR3 contains 16 residues. The DNA of the CDR3 is TGCGCCAGCAGCCCTACCGGGGCGGGTAACACCGGGGAGCTGTTTTTT. It yields the protein CASSPTGAGNTGELFF.